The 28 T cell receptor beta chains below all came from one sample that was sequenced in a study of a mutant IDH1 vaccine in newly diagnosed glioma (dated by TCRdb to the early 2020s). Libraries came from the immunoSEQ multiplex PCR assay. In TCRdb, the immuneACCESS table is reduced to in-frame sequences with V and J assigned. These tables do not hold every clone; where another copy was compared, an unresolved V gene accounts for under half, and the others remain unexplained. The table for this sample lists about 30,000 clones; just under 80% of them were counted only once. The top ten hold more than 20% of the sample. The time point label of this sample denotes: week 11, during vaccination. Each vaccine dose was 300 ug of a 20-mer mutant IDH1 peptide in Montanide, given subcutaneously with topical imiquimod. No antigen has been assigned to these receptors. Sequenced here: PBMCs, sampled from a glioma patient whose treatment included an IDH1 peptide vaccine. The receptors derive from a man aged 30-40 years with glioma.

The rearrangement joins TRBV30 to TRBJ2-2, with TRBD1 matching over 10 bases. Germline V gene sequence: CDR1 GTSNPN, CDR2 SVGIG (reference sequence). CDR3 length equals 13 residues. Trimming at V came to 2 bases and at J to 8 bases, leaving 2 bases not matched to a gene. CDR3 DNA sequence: TGTGCCTGGAGTAGACAGGGGGCGGGGGAGCTGTTTTTT. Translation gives CAWSRQGAGELFF.

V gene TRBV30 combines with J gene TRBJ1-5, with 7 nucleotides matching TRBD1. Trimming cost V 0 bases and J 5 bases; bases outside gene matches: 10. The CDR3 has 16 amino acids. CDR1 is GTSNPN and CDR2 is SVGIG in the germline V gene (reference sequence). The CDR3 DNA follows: TGTGCCTGGAGTGTACTTTCCGGACAGGAGGATCAGCCCCAGCATTTT. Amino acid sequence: CAWSVLSGQEDQPQHF.

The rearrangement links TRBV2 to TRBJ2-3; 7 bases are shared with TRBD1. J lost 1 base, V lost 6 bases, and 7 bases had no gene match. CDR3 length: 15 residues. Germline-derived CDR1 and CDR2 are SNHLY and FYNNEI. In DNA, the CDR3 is TGTGCCAGCAGGCGACAGGGTTTTGGCACAGATACGCAGTATTTT. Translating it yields CASRRQGFGTDTQYF.

The CDR3 here is CASSSPPRDEQYF. DNA of the CDR3: TGTGCCAGCAGCTCTCCCCCCCGGGACGAGCAGTACTTC. The rearrangement links TRBV9 to TRBJ2-7; no reliable D call. V shed 4 bases and J shed 5 bases, with 13 bases lying between them. The CDR3 has 13 residues. Germline V CDR1 and CDR2: SGDLS, YYNGEE. The full variable domain, its missing parts supplied by reference TRBV9 and TRBJ2-7, is DSGVTQTPKHLITATGQRVTLRCSPRSGDLSVYWYQQSLDQGLQFLIQYYNGEERAKGNILERFSAQQFPDLHSELNLSSLELGDSALYFCASSSPPRDEQYFGPGTRLTVT.

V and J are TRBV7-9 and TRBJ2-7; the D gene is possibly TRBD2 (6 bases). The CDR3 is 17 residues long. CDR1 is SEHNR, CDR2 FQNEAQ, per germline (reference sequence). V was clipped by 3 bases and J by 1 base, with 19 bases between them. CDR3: CASSFGTENLRSYEQYF. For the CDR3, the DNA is TGTGCCAGCAGCTTCGGGACTGAAAACCTGAGATCCTACGAGCAGTACTTC.

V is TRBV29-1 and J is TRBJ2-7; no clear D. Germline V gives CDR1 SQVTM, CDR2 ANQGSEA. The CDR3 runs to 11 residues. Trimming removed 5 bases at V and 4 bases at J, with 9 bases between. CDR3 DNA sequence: TGCAGCGTTTTGAGGCAATACGAGCAGTACTTC. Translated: CSVLRQYEQYF.

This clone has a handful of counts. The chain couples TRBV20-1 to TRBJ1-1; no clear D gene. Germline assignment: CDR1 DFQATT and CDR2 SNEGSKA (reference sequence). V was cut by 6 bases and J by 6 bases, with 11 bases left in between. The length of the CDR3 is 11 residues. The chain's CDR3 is CSAIPWPEAFF. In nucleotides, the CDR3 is TGCAGTGCAATTCCCTGGCCTGAAGCTTTCTTT.

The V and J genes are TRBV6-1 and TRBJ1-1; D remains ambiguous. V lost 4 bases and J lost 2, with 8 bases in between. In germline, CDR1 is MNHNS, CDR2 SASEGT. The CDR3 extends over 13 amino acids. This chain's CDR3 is CASSVYGNTEAFF. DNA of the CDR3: TGTGCCAGCAGTGTGTATGGAAACACTGAAGCTTTCTTT.

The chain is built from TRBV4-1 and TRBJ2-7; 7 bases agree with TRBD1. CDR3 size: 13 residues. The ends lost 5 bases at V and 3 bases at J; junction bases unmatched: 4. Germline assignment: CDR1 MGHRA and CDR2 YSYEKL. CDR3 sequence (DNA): TGCGCCAGCAGCGTCCGGGACAGCTACGAGCAGTACTTC. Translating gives CASSVRDSYEQYF.

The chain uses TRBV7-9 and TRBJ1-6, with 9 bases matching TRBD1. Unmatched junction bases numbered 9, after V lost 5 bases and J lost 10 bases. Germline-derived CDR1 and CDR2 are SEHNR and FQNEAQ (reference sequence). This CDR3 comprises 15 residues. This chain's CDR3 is CASSPPGQGLSPLHF. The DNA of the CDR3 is TGTGCCAGCAGCCCACCGGGACAGGGTCTGTCACCCCTCCACTTT.

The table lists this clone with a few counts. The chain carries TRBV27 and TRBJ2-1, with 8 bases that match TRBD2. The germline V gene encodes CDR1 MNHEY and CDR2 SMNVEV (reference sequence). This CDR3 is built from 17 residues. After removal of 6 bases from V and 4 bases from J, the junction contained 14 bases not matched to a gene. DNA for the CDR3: TGTGCCAGCAGCTTCCACTATCAGCGGGGGTCATACAATGAGCAGTTCTTC. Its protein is CASSFHYQRGSYNEQFF.

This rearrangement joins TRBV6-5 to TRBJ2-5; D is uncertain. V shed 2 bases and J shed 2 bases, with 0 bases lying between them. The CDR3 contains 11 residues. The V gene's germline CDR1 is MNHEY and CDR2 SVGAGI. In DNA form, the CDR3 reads TGTGCCAGCAGTTACCAAGAGACCCAGTACTTC. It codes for CASSYQETQYF.

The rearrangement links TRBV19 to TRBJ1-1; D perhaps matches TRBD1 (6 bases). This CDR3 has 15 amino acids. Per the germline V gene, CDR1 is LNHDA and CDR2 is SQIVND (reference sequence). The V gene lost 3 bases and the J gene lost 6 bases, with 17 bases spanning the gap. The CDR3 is CASSMPRTGMAEAFF. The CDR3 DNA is TGTGCCAGTAGTATGCCTCGTACAGGGATGGCTGAAGCTTTCTTT.

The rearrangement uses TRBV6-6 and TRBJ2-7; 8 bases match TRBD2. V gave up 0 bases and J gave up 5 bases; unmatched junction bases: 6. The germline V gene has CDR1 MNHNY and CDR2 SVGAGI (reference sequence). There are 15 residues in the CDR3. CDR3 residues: CASSYSTGGLDEQYF. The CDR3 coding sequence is TGTGCCAGCAGTTACTCTACGGGAGGGCTGGACGAGCAGTACTTC.

The CDR3 loop reads CASSYSPRGSGNTIYF. CDR3 nucleotides: TGTGCCAGCAGTTACTCCCCCAGGGGCTCTGGAAACACCATATATTTT. The V gene is TRBV6-5, the J gene TRBJ1-3; D is perhaps TRBD1 (6 bases). CDR1 MNHEY and CDR2 SVGAGI come from the germline V gene. V was clipped by 0 bases and J by 0 bases, with 9 bases between them. The CDR3 has 16 amino acids.

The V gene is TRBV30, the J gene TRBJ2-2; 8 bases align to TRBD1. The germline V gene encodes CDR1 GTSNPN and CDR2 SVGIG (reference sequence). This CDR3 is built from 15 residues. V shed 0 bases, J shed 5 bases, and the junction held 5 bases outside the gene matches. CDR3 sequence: CAWSVKQGVTGELFF. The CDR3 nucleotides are TGTGCCTGGAGTGTGAAACAGGGGGTGACCGGGGAGCTGTTTTTT.

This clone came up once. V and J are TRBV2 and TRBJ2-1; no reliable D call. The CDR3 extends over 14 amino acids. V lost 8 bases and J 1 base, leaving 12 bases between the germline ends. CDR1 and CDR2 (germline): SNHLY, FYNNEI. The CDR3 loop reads CASSHRSSYNEQFF. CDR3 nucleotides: TGTGCCAGCTCCCACCGGAGTTCCTACAATGAGCAGTTCTTC.

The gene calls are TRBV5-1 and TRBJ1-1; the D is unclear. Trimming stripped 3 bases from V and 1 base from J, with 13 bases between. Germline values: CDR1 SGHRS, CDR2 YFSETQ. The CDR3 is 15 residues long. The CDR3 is CASSSLSPGNTEAFF. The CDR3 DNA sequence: TGCGCCAGCAGCTCGCTTTCTCCGGGGAACACTGAAGCTTTCTTT.

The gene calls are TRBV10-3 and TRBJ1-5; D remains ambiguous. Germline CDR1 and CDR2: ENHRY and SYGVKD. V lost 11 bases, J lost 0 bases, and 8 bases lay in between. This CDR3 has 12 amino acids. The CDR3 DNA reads TGTGCCGTATCCGATAGCAATCAGCCCCAGCATTTT. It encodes CAVSDSNQPQHF.

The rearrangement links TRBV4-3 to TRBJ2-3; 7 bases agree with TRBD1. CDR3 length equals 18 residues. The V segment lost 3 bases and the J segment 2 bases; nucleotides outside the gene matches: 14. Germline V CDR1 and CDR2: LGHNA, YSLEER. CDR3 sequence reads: CASSQNRFPGQHTDTQYF. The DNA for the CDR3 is TGCGCCAGCAGCCAGAATCGTTTTCCGGGACAGCACACAGATACGCAGTATTTT.

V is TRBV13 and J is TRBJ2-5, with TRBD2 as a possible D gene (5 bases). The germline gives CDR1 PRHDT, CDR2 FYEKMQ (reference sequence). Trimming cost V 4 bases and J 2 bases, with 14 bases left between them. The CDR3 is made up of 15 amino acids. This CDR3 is CASSSRASSQETQYF. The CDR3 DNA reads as TGTGCCAGCAGCTCGAGGGCTAGTTCTCAAGAGACCCAGTACTTC.

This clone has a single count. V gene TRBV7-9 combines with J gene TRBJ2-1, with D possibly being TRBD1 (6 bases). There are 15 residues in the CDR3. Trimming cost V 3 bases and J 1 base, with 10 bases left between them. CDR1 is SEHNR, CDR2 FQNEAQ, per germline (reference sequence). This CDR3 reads CASSFEGGSYNEQFF. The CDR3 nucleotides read TGTGCCAGCAGCTTTGAAGGGGGTTCCTACAATGAGCAGTTCTTC. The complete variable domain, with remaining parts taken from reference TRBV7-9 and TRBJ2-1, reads DTGVSQNPRHKITKRGQNVTFRCDPISEHNRLYWYRQTLGQGPEFLTYFQNEAQLEKSRLLSDRFSAERPKGSFSTLEIQRTEQGDSAMYLCASSFEGGSYNEQFFGPGTRLTVL.

CDR3 coding DNA: TGCAGCGTCGCCGTGGGCCGGGGGCGGCGTCCTAGCGGGAGACCAGATACGCAGTATTTT. It codes for CSVAVGRGRRPSGRPDTQYF. The chain carries TRBV29-1 and TRBJ2-3, with 10 bases aligning to TRBD2. Germline V gives CDR1 SQVTM, CDR2 ANQGSEA. V lost 6 bases and J lost 4; bases outside the gene matches: 25. The CDR3 consists of 20 residues.

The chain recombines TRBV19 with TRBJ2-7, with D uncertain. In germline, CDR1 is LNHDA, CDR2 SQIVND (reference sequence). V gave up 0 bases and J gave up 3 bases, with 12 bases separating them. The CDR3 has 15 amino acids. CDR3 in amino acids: CASSIEARPFYEQYF. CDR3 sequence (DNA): TGTGCCAGTAGTATAGAGGCCAGGCCCTTCTACGAGCAGTACTTC.

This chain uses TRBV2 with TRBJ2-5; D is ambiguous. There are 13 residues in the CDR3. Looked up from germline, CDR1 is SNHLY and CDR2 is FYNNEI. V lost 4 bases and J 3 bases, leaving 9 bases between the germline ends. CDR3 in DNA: TGTGCCAGCAGTGTGGGCCCGGAAGAGACCCAGTACTTC. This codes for CASSVGPEETQYF.

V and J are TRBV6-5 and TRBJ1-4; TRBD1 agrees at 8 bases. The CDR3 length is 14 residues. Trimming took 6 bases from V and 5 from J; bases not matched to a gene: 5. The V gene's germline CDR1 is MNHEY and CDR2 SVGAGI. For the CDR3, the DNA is TGTGCCAGCAGCCCGGACAGGGTCAATGAAAAACTGTTTTTT. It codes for CASSPDRVNEKLFF.

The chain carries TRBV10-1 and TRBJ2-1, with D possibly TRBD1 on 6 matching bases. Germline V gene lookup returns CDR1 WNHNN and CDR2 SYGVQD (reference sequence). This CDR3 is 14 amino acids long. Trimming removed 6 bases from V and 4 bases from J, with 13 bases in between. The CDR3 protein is CASRGQTKYNEQFF. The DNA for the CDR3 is TGCGCCAGCAGAGGACAGACTAAATACAATGAGCAGTTCTTC.

The CDR3 nucleotides are TGTGCCATCAGTGAGTCGGGCGACAGGAGCAATCAGCCCCAGCATTTT. Translation gives CAISESGDRSNQPQHF. The gene calls are TRBV10-3 and TRBJ1-5; perhaps TRBD1 as D (6 bases). Germline V CDR1 and CDR2: ENHRY, SYGVKD. The CDR3 runs 16 residues. V was cut by 0 bases and J by 1 base, with 10 bases left in between.